This is a list of T cell receptor beta chains from one sample in a study of shared T cell receptors in the human thymus. Data came from immunoSEQ multiplex PCR; TCRdb stores just in-frame clones and leaves some out. The sample has about 710,000 clones; about 90% are singletons. This same sample was also taken into another study, of human thymus T cells.

The material sequenced was thymocytes. These receptors were obtained from a boy in the first two years of life with a congenital heart defect. The CDR3 runs from the conserved cysteine through the conserved F or W. Each record gives: V gene, J gene, CDR3 protein.

V gene: TRBV29-1; J gene: TRBJ2-1; CDR3 protein: CSVDLWRRPYNEQFF
V gene: TRBV2; J gene: TRBJ2-2; CDR3 protein: CASRPAGTGGHTGELFF
V gene: TRBV4-2; J gene: TRBJ2-1; CDR3 protein: CASSQGVAGGPHSYNEQFF
V gene: TRBV6-5; J gene: TRBJ2-2; CDR3 protein: CASSSPGLAPWGELFF
V gene: TRBV27; J gene: TRBJ1-2; CDR3 protein: CASSPDRGDYGYTF
V gene: TRBV4-1; J gene: TRBJ2-1; CDR3 protein: CASSQGENNEQFF
V gene: TRBV28; J gene: TRBJ1-5; CDR3 protein: CASRLLDRRHNQPQHF
V gene: TRBV2; J gene: TRBJ1-4; CDR3 protein: CASSAPRAGGNEKLFF
V gene: TRBV5-6; J gene: TRBJ1-5; CDR3 protein: CASSLRGIVPNSNQPQHF
V gene: TRBV9; J gene: TRBJ2-3; CDR3 protein: CASSPGQGHTDTQYF
V gene: TRBV11-3; J gene: TRBJ2-1; CDR3 protein: CASSQGLGPNEQFF
V gene: TRBV6-4; J gene: TRBJ2-7; CDR3 protein: CASGGRSYEQYF
V gene: TRBV29-1; J gene: TRBJ2-5; CDR3 protein: CSVVGGTRETQYF
V gene: TRBV20-1; J gene: TRBJ2-5; CDR3 protein: CSASGETQYF
V gene: TRBV29-1; J gene: TRBJ1-1; CDR3 protein: CSVRGLLLDTEAFF
V gene: TRBV6-1; J gene: TRBJ2-3; CDR3 protein: CASSESHPVLTDTQYF
V gene: TRBV7-9; J gene: TRBJ2-7; CDR3 protein: CASSLDWGGIAISGYEQYF
V gene: TRBV14; J gene: TRBJ2-1; CDR3 protein: CASSQEDRGVYNEQFF
V gene: TRBV28; J gene: TRBJ1-2; CDR3 protein: CASSSLYDRGGYYGYTF
V gene: TRBV28; J gene: TRBJ2-2; CDR3 protein: CASRIGGANTGELFF
V gene: TRBV14; J gene: TRBJ1-1; CDR3 protein: CASSQTGTPMNTEAFF
V gene: TRBV28; J gene: TRBJ2-1; CDR3 protein: CASSRTEFQGNEQFF
V gene: TRBV7-9; J gene: TRBJ2-7; CDR3 protein: CASSRQGDGRHEQYF
V gene: TRBV9; J gene: TRBJ2-6; CDR3 protein: CASSVSREYPSGANVLTF
V gene: TRBV7-2; J gene: TRBJ1-6; CDR3 protein: CASSLAWPGDSPLHF
V gene: TRBV9; J gene: TRBJ2-3; CDR3 protein: CASSVALTDTDTQYF